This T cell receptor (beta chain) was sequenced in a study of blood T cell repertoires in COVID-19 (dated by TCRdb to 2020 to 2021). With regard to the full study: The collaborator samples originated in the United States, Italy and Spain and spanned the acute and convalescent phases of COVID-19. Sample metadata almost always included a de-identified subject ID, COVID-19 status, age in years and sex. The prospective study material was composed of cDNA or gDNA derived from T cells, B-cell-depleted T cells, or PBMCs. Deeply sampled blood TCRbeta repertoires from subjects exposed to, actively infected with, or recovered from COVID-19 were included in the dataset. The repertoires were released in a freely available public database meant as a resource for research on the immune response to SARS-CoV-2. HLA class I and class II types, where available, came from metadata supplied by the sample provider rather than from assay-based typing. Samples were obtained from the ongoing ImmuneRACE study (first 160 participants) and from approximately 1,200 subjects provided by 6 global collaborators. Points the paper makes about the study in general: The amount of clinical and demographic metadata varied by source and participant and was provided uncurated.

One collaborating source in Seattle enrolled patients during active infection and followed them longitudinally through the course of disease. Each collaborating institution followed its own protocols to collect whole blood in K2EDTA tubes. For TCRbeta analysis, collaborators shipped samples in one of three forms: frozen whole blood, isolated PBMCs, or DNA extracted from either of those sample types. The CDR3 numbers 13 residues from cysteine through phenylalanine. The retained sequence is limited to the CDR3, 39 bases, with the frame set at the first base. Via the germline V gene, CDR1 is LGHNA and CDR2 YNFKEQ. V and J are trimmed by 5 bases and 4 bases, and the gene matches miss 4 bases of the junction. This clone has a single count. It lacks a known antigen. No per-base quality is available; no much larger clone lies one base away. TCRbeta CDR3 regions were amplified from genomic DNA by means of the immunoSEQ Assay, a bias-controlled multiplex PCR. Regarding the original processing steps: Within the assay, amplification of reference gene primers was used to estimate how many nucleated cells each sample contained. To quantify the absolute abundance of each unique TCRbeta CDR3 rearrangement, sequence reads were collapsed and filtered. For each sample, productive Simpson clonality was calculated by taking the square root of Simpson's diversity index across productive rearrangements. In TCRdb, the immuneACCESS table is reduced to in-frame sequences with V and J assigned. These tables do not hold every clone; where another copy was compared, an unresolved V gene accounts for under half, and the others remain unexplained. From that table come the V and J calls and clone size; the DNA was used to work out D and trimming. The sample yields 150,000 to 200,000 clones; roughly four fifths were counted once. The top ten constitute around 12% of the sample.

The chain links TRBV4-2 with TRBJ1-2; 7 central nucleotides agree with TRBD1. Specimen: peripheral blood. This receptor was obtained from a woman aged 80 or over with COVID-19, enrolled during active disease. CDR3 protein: CASSRGTAYGYTF. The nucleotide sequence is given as TGTGCCAGCAGCAGGGGGACAGCCTATGGCTACACCTTC.